Presented here are 9 T cell receptor beta chains from one specimen sequenced in a study of molecular identifiers for immune sequencing clone quantification. TCRdb itself ran the PCR reads through MiXCR, one entry per CDR3 protein. The table includes 600,000 to 650,000 distinct CDR3 sequences, nearly 20% detected once. The sequencing input was naive CD8+ T cells from blood, with Jurkat cell RNA spiked in. The sample's subset: FACS-sorted CD8+CD4-CCR7+CD45RA+ naive T cells. The receptors were sampled from a human donor in good health. Some libraries in this study had Jurkat cell RNA spiked in.

This clonotype was picked up a small number of times. The chain couples TRBV4-3 to TRBJ2-4; 7 bases fit TRBD2. Unmatched junction bases numbered 5, after V lost 0 bases and J lost 0 bases. The CDR3 has 17 amino acids. Germline-derived CDR1 and CDR2 are LGHNA and YSLEER. The CDR3 DNA sequence: TGCGCCAGCAGCCAAGAACCAGCGGGGCTAGCCAAAAACATTCAGTACTTC. Encoded protein: CASSQEPAGLAKNIQYF.

As to this clonotype: Compared with germline, one end of the junction differs, possibly owing to a read error. The genes are TRBV27 and TRBJ2-7; 7 bases align to TRBD1. The CDR3 spans 14 residues. The germline V gene has CDR1 MNHEY and CDR2 SMNVEV (reference sequence). The CDR3: CASSPGTASYGQYF. The CDR3 DNA reads as TGTGCCAGCAGTCCCGGGACAGCGTCCTACGGGCAGTACTTC.

This clonotype was detected ten times or more. CDR3 amino acids: CASRGPDGSSYNEQFF. CDR3 nucleotide sequence: TGCGCCAGCAGGGGGCCGGACGGGAGCTCCTACAATGAGCAGTTCTTC. J is TRBJ2-1 and V is TRBV5-1; perhaps TRBD2 as D (6 bases). The V end was cut by 5 bases, the J end by 0 bases, with 15 bases between. CDR1 is SGHRS and CDR2 is YFSETQ in the germline V gene. The CDR3 runs 16 residues.

In its sample, this clonotype was seen many times. The CDR3 coding sequence is TGTGCCAGCAGCCCTTATCGATTAGGAGACGAGCAGTACTTC. It yields the protein CASSPYRLGDEQYF. V usage is TRBV12-3 or TRBV12-4 and J usage is TRBJ2-7; the D is unclear. CDR3 length equals 14 residues. The ends were cut back, 6 bases at V and 5 bases at J, with 17 bases in the middle.

Many counts were recorded for this clonotype. As DNA, the CDR3 is TGCGCCAGCAGCTTGGCCTTGGAGGGAGGGGCCTCATGGGCCAACGTCCTGACTTTC. Protein product: CASSLALEGGASWANVLTF. J is TRBJ2-6 and V is TRBV5-1, with TRBD2 matching 7 bases. V was clipped by 0 bases and J by 5 bases; unmatched bases: 14. Germline CDR1 and CDR2: SGHRS and YFSETQ. CDR3 length: 19 residues.

Remarks on this clonotype: Sequence at one end of the junction differs from germline and may be a read error. This chain uses TRBV6-5 with TRBJ2-1; D tentatively reads TRBD1 or TRBD2 (5 bases each). The CDR3 loop spans 16 amino acids. In germline, CDR1 is MNHEY, CDR2 SVGAGI. In DNA, the CDR3 is TGTGCCAGCAGTCCACCTAAGGGGAGCTCCTACAATGAGCGGTTCTTC. It encodes CASSPPKGSSYNERFF.

Note on this clonotype: This CDR3 fails to terminate in the conserved phenylalanine or tryptophan, so it likely reflects a read error. The CDR3 sequence: CASSLSSLYGYTL. CDR3 coding DNA: TGTGCCAGCAGCTTGTCATCTCTCTATGGCTACACCCTC. This chain uses TRBV5-3 with TRBJ1-2; no firm D call. TRBV5-3 is assigned to the ORF class and has an uncertain function. The CDR3 consists of 13 residues.

This clonotype showed up many times. The J gene is TRBJ2-7, the V gene TRBV6-5; 13 bases are shared with TRBD2. The length of the CDR3 is 15 residues. Germline V CDR1 and CDR2: MNHEY, SVGAGI. V gave up 5 bases and J gave up 6 bases; unmatched junction bases: 7. The CDR3 sequence is CASSPIRTSGSEQYF. CDR3 sequence (DNA): TGTGCCAGCAGTCCTATTAGGACTAGCGGGAGCGAGCAGTACTTC.

This clonotype was counted at least ten times. The CDR3 DNA reads TGCAGTGCCCGGACCCTAGCGGGAACCCCCTACGAGCAGTACTTC. Encoded protein: CSARTLAGTPYEQYF. The chain recombines TRBV20-1 with TRBJ2-7; the match to TRBD2 covers 9 bases. V dropped 6 bases and J dropped 2; count of bases not matched to a gene: 11. Germline CDR1 DFQATT, CDR2 SNEGSKA (reference sequence). The CDR3 runs to 15 residues.